Listed below are T cell receptor beta chains from one sample, sequenced in a study of T cell responses to AZD1222 COVID-19 vaccine. Sequencing was performed with immunoSEQ multiplex PCR; in TCRdb, only in-frame clones are kept and a portion is missing. Of about 120,000 clones listed, approximately 86% are singletons. The sample was peripheral blood, taken on day 0 of AZD1222 vaccination. These receptors came from an adult in good health. Each CDR3 is given with its conserved first and last residue. A D gene is named only where the DNA matches it firmly. Some rows mark clone size as missing; the rest say once, few, many or name a class of expanded clone.

v_call	j_call	d_call	clone_size	cdr3_aa	cdr3_nt
TRBV9	TRBJ1-2	NA	NA	CASSVAAQGPEGYTF	TGTGCCAGCAGCGTAGCCGCCCAGGGGCCCGAAGGCTACACCTTC
TRBV5-1	TRBJ2-1	TRBD2	NA	CASSLARGLAGGNEQFF	TGCGCCAGCAGCTTGGCCAGGGGACTAGCGGGGGGAAATGAGCAGTTCTTC
TRBV2	TRBJ1-5	NA	NA	CASSVGVYQPQHF	TGTGCCAGCAGCGTGGGGGTCTATCAGCCCCAGCATTTT
TRBV19	TRBJ1-6	NA	once	CASSILGESYNSPLHF	TGTGCCAGTAGTATCTTAGGGGAATCCTATAATTCACCCCTCCACTTT
TRBV18	TRBJ2-1	NA	once	CASSPGGRVGYNEQFF	TGTGCCAGCTCACCCGGGGGGCGCGTGGGCTACAATGAGCAGTTCTTC
TRBV19	TRBJ2-7	TRBD1	NA	CASSAPGQLYEQYF	TGTGCCAGTAGTGCCCCGGGACAGCTTTACGAGCAGTACTTC
TRBV4-2	TRBJ2-5	TRBD1	NA	CASSQADRGQETQYF	TGTGCCAGCAGCCAAGCGGACAGGGGGCAGGAGACCCAGTACTTC
TRBV28	TRBJ1-1	NA	NA	CASSPSGGRVTEAFF	TGTGCCAGCAGTCCGAGTGGGGGGCGCGTCACTGAAGCTTTCTTT
TRBV5-4	TRBJ1-2	TRBD1	NA	CASSFRTGAYGYTF	TGTGCCAGCAGCTTCCGGACAGGGGCCTATGGCTACACCTTC
TRBV5-1	TRBJ1-4	TRBD1	NA	CASSLGQGATNEKLFF	TGCGCCAGCAGCTTAGGGCAGGGGGCGACTAATGAAAAACTGTTTTTT
TRBV27	TRBJ1-3	NA	NA	CASSKDWSSGNTIYF	TGTGCCAGCAGTAAGGACTGGAGCTCTGGAAACACCATATATTTT
TRBV28	TRBJ2-7	TRBD2	NA	CASTPLSERGGYEQYF	TGTGCCAGCACCCCCCTATCGGAGCGGGGTGGCTACGAGCAGTACTTC
TRBV18	TRBJ1-5	NA	NA	CASSPERVGNQPQHF	TGTGCCAGCTCACCGGAACGGGTCGGCAATCAGCCCCAGCATTTT
TRBV6-2/TRBV6-3	TRBJ2-7	TRBD2	NA	CASSYGAGGYEQYF	TGTGCCAGCAGTTACGGAGCGGGGGGATACGAGCAGTACTTC
TRBV4-1	TRBJ1-1	NA	NA	CASSQEGAGVNEAFF	TGCGCCAGCAGCCAAGAGGGCGCGGGGGTTAATGAAGCTTTCTTT
TRBV5-1	TRBJ1-2	NA	NA	CASSGDGQRDGYTF	TGCGCCAGCAGCGGCGACGGGCAGAGGGATGGCTACACCTTC
TRBV19	TRBJ2-1	NA	NA	CASSMEVGLGLTQFF	TGTGCCAGTAGTATGGAGGTGGGGTTGGGTTTGACGCAGTTCTTC
TRBV28	TRBJ1-6	NA	NA	CVSGGVDSPLHF	TGTGTGTCCGGGGGGGTGGATTCACCCCTCCACTTT
TRBV7-9	TRBJ2-2	TRBD1	NA	CASSGDRGSAGELFF	TGTGCCAGCAGCGGGGACAGGGGGTCCGCCGGGGAGCTGTTTTTT
TRBV13	TRBJ2-3	NA	NA	CASSLEDTQYF	TGTGCCAGCAGCTTGGAAGATACGCAGTATTTT
TRBV3-1/TRBV3-2	TRBJ2-7	TRBD2	NA	CASSPPGRRGYEQYF	TGTGCCAGCAGCCCTCCCGGCAGGCGGGGGTACGAGCAGTACTTC
TRBV19	TRBJ1-6	TRBD1	NA	CASSMGGQGSFTLHF	TGTGCCAGTAGTATGGGGGGACAGGGGAGCTTCACCCTCCACTTT
TRBV30	TRBJ1-2	NA	NA	CAWRYPPSPFYTF	TGTGCCTGGAGATACCCCCCAAGTCCTTTCTACACCTTC
TRBV11-2	TRBJ2-7	TRBD1	NA	CASSFPGTAYEQYF	TGTGCCAGCAGCTTCCCCGGGACAGCTTACGAGCAGTACTTC
TRBV2	TRBJ1-5	NA	NA	CASSDSLASNQPQHF	TGTGCCAGCAGTGACTCCCTTGCGAGCAATCAGCCCCAGCATTTT
TRBV6-5	TRBJ2-7	NA	few	CASRISSWGSEQYF	TGTGCCAGCAGGATTAGTAGCTGGGGCTCCGAGCAGTACTTC
TRBV10-3	TRBJ2-7	NA	NA	CAISEARTYDYEQYF	TGTGCCATCAGTGAGGCAAGGACGTACGACTACGAGCAGTACTTC
TRBV3-1/TRBV3-2	TRBJ2-5	TRBD2	once	CASSQDLSAGTHGETQYF	TGTGCCAGCAGCCAAGATTTATCAGCGGGGACCCATGGGGAGACCCAGTACTTC
TRBV5-5	TRBJ2-7	NA	NA	CASSLSGILPTYEQYF	TGTGCCAGCAGCTTGAGCGGAATACTCCCCACCTACGAGCAGTACTTC
TRBV7-2	TRBJ1-6	NA	NA	CASRPTGPHNSPLHF	TGTGCCAGCAGACCGACGGGACCCCATAATTCACCCCTCCACTTT
TRBV5-5	TRBJ1-5	TRBD1	NA	CASSFGQQGEPQHF	TGTGCCAGCAGCTTCGGGCAACAGGGGGAGCCCCAGCATTTT
TRBV5-4	TRBJ2-7	TRBD1	NA	CASSAGQGGYEQYF	TGTGCCAGCAGCGCCGGACAGGGTGGGTACGAGCAGTACTTC
TRBV6-4	TRBJ1-5	NA	NA	CASSDRAGQPQHF	TGTGCCAGCAGTGACAGGGCGGGTCAGCCCCAGCATTTT
TRBV11-2	TRBJ2-7	NA	NA	CASRRWATRYEQYF	TGTGCCAGCAGGAGGTGGGCTACCCGCTACGAGCAGTACTTC
TRBV13	TRBJ1-2	TRBD1	NA	CASSSGTGDYGYTF	TGTGCCAGCAGCTCCGGGACAGGGGACTATGGCTACACCTTC
TRBV21-1	TRBJ1-4	NA	NA	CASTQVQGAGEKLFF	TGTGCCAGCACACAGGTCCAGGGGGCGGGTGAAAAACTGTTTTTT
TRBV28	TRBJ1-2	NA	NA	CASSLLPGIFDGYTF	TGTGCCAGCAGTTTACTCCCGGGAATCTTTGATGGCTACACCTTC
TRBV6-6	TRBJ1-1	NA	NA	CASRYTGYVLGAFF	TGTGCCAGCAGATACACAGGCTATGTACTGGGCGCTTTCTTT
TRBV6-5	TRBJ2-7	TRBD2	few	CASTVAGGPSYEQYF	TGTGCCAGCACGGTAGCGGGGGGGCCCTCCTACGAGCAGTACTTC
TRBV11-1	TRBJ2-7	TRBD2	NA	CASSIERGGSYEQYF	TGTGCCAGCAGTATTGAGCGGGGGGGTTCCTACGAGCAGTACTTC
TRBV20-1	TRBJ1-1	NA	NA	CSASLHSNTEAFF	TGCAGTGCTAGTCTTCATTCGAACACTGAAGCTTTCTTT
TRBV28	TRBJ2-5	TRBD2	NA	CASGLAGGQETQYF	TGTGCCAGTGGACTAGCGGGGGGTCAAGAGACCCAGTACTTC
TRBV11-1	TRBJ1-6	NA	NA	CASSPARGSPLHF	TGTGCCAGCAGTCCCGCAAGGGGCTCACCCCTCCACTTT
TRBV4-3	TRBJ2-2	NA	NA	CASSRTGTGELFF	TGCGCCAGCAGCCGAACAGGGACCGGGGAGCTGTTTTTT
TRBV10-3	TRBJ2-1	NA	NA	CAISDLTRRRNEQFF	TGTGCCATCAGTGACCTTACTAGAAGGAGAAATGAGCAGTTCTTC
TRBV6-6	TRBJ2-6	NA	NA	CASSAQLGSGANVLTF	TGTGCCAGCAGTGCTCAATTAGGCTCTGGGGCCAACGTCCTGACTTTC
TRBV10-1	TRBJ2-7	NA	once	CAAPYEQYF	TGCGCCGCGCCCTACGAGCAGTACTTC
TRBV10-3	TRBJ1-2	TRBD1	NA	CATQIRDSGYGYTF	TGTGCCACTCAAATCCGGGACAGCGGCTATGGCTACACCTTC
TRBV11-3	TRBJ2-3	NA	NA	CASSPDPTRADTQYF	TGTGCCAGCAGCCCAGACCCAACCCGGGCAGATACGCAGTATTTT
TRBV5-1	TRBJ2-1	NA	few	CASTQLGTPIDNEQFF	TGCGCCAGCACCCAATTGGGGACACCCATCGACAATGAGCAGTTCTTC
TRBV28	TRBJ2-3	TRBD2	few	CASSLIAGGTDTQYF	TGTGCCAGCAGTTTGATAGCGGGGGGCACAGATACGCAGTATTTT
TRBV9	TRBJ2-7	NA	NA	CASSVAGPGANEQYF	TGTGCCAGCAGCGTAGCAGGGCCGGGGGCGAACGAGCAGTACTTC
TRBV24-1	TRBJ1-5	NA	once	CATSDSARGSNQPQHF	TGTGCCACCAGTGATTCGGCCAGGGGTAGCAATCAGCCCCAGCATTTT